This T cell receptor beta chain emerged from a study of blood T cell repertoires in COVID-19. TCRdb keeps only in-frame clones here, not all; method: immunoSEQ multiplex PCR. The repertoire holds about 200,000 clones, with 70% to 90% as singletons. The ends were cut back, 3 bases at V and 0 bases at J, with 19 bases in the middle. There are 19 residues in the CDR3. Per germline, CDR1 SGDLS and CDR2 YYNGEE. The chain carries TRBV9 and TRBJ2-6; D unresolved. The receptor was derived from a man aged 50-60 years with COVID-19, enrolled during active disease. The sequencing sample was made of peripheral blood. The CDR3 bases are TGTGCCAGCAGCGCACACATGGAGCTACGTACCTCTGGGGCCAACGTCCTGACTTTC. This sequence encodes CASSAHMELRTSGANVLTF.